This is a list of T cell receptor beta chains from one sample in a study of cytomegalovirus exposure and HLA in healthy donors. Some clones are missing from TCRdb's copy, which holds only in-frame ones; the method was immunoSEQ multiplex PCR. The listing contains 25,000 to 35,000 clones. The sequenced sample was PBMCs. Source of these receptors: a man in his forties in good health and CMV-seronegative. Each CDR3 is given with its conserved first and last residue. The D gene is left open where the match is weak. A clone size is listed for some rows: how often the clone was seen (once, few, many), or a class if it is expanded.

D: -
V: TRBV7-3
size: -
J: TRBJ2-3
CDR3: CASSLTRSGATDTQYF
DNA: TGTGCCAGCAGCTTAACGAGGTCTGGCGCCACAGATACGCAGTATTTT

D: TRBD2
V: TRBV7-2
size: -
J: TRBJ2-7
CDR3: CASSPTSGGYEQYF
DNA: TGTGCCAGCAGCCCGACTAGCGGGGGCTACGAGCAGTACTTC

D: TRBD1
V: TRBV6-1
size: -
J: TRBJ2-5
CDR3: CASSRQGGETQYF
DNA: TGTGCCAGCAGTCGACAGGGGGGAGAGACCCAGTACTTC

D: TRBD2
V: TRBV7-8
size: -
J: TRBJ2-7
CDR3: CASSSSGGQSYEQYF
DNA: TGTGCCAGCAGCTCTAGCGGGGGACAATCCTACGAGCAGTACTTC

D: -
V: TRBV5-6
size: -
J: TRBJ1-1
CDR3: CASSIGENTEAFF
DNA: TGTGCCAGCAGCATCGGAGAGAACACTGAAGCTTTCTTT

D: TRBD1
V: TRBV30
size: -
J: TRBJ1-5
CDR3: CAWGQGGDQPQHF
DNA: TGTGCCTGGGGACAGGGCGGTGATCAGCCCCAGCATTTT

D: -
V: TRBV27
size: -
J: TRBJ1-1
CDR3: CASRKSLNTEAFF
DNA: TGTGCCAGCAGAAAATCTTTGAACACTGAAGCTTTCTTT

D: TRBD2
V: TRBV7-8
size: -
J: TRBJ2-3
CDR3: CASSSEGLAGVDTQYF
DNA: TGTGCCAGCAGCTCAGAGGGACTAGCGGGAGTAGATACGCAGTATTTT

D: -
V: TRBV5-8
size: -
J: TRBJ1-5
CDR3: CASSLGFYSYYSNQPQHF
DNA: TGTGCCAGCAGCTTGGGGTTTTACTCTTACTATAGCAATCAGCCCCAGCATTTT

D: -
V: TRBV5-1
size: -
J: TRBJ2-7
CDR3: CASSLMADEQYF
DNA: TGCGCCAGCAGCTTAATGGCCGACGAGCAGTACTTC

D: -
V: TRBV4-3
size: -
J: TRBJ1-1
CDR3: CASSPFGEREGAEAFF
DNA: TGCGCCAGCAGCCCATTCGGGGAACGGGAGGGCGCTGAAGCTTTCTTT

D: -
V: TRBV28
size: -
J: TRBJ2-6
CDR3: CASRRGSEANVLTF
DNA: TGTGCCAGCAGACGGGGGTCTGAGGCCAACGTCCTGACTTTC

D: TRBD2
V: TRBV4-3
size: -
J: TRBJ2-1
CDR3: CASSQGLAGDPYNEQFF
DNA: TGCGCCAGCAGCCAAGGACTAGCGGGAGACCCCTACAATGAGCAGTTCTTC

D: -
V: TRBV4-2
size: -
J: TRBJ2-2
CDR3: CASSPVEPGELFF
DNA: TGTGCCAGCAGCCCCGTCGAGCCCGGGGAGCTGTTTTTT

D: -
V: TRBV4-1
size: -
J: TRBJ2-7
CDR3: CASSQEDIASSYEQYF
DNA: TGCGCCAGCAGCCAGGAAGACATAGCGAGCTCCTACGAGCAGTACTTC

D: -
V: TRBV20-1
size: -
J: TRBJ1-1
CDR3: CSARQDYDAFF
DNA: TGCAGTGCTAGACAGGATTATGACGCTTTCTTT

D: TRBD1
V: TRBV7-2
size: -
J: TRBJ1-2
CDR3: CASSLRQGTGYGYTF
DNA: TGTGCCAGCAGCCTTCGACAGGGGACCGGCTATGGCTACACCTTC

D: TRBD2
V: TRBV5-4
size: -
J: TRBJ2-1
CDR3: CASTFGGVAVYNEQFF
DNA: TGTGCCAGCACCTTCGGGGGGGTAGCTGTCTACAATGAGCAGTTCTTC

D: TRBD1
V: TRBV7-9
size: -
J: TRBJ1-2
CDR3: CASSAPGQGFSGYTF
DNA: TGTGCCAGCAGCGCACCGGGACAGGGGTTTTCTGGCTACACCTTC

D: -
V: TRBV5-6
size: -
J: TRBJ1-1
CDR3: CASSLAGWNTEAFF
DNA: TGTGCCAGCAGCTTGGCCGGGTGGAACACTGAAGCTTTCTTT

D: TRBD1
V: TRBV10-3
size: -
J: TRBJ2-7
CDR3: CAINPGTESYEQYF
DNA: TGTGCCATCAACCCCGGGACAGAGTCCTACGAGCAGTACTTC

D: -
V: TRBV28
size: medium-sized
J: TRBJ2-1
CDR3: CASSRRVNEQFF
DNA: TGTGCCAGCAGTCGCAGGGTTAATGAGCAGTTCTTC

D: -
V: TRBV6-4
size: -
J: TRBJ2-1
CDR3: CASSDSMAGADEQFF
DNA: TGTGCCAGCAGTGATTCTATGGCGGGGGCAGATGAGCAGTTCTTC

D: -
V: TRBV7-2
size: -
J: TRBJ1-5
CDR3: CASREIGRDNQPQHF
DNA: TGTGCCAGCAGGGAAATAGGGAGGGACAATCAGCCCCAGCATTTT

D: -
V: TRBV7-9
size: -
J: TRBJ1-2
CDR3: CASSWGNEGYGYTF
DNA: TGTGCCAGCAGCTGGGGTAATGAGGGCTATGGCTACACCTTC